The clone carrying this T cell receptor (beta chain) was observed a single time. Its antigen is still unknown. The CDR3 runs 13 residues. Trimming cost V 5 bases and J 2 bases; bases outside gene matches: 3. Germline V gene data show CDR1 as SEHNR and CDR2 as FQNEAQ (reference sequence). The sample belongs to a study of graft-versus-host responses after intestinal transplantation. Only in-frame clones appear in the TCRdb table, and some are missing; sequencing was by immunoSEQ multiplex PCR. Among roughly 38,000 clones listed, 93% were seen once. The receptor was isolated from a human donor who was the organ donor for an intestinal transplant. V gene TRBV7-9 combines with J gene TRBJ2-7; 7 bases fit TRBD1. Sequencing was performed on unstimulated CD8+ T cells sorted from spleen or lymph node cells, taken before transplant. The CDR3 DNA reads TGTGCCAGCAGCCAGGACAGGCCCTACGAGCAGTACTTC. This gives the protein CASSQDRPYEQYF.